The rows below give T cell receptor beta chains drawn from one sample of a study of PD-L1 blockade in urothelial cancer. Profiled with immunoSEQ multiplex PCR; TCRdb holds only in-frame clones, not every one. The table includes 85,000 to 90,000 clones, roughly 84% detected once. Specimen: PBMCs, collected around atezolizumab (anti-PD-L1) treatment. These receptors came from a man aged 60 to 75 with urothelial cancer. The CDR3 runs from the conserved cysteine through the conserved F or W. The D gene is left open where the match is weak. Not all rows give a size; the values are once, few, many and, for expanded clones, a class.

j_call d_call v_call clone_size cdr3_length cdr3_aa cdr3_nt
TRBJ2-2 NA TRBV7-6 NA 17 CASSLRLMEANTGELFF TGTGCCAGCAGCTTAAGGCTGATGGAGGCGAACACCGGGGAGCTGTTTTTT
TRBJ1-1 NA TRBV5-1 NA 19 CASSFGGGSRGRVNTEAFF TGCGCCAGCAGCTTTGGGGGGGGGTCTCGGGGTCGGGTGAACACTGAAGCTTTCTTT
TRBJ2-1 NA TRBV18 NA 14 CASSPNGGPNEQFF TGTGCCAGCTCACCAAACGGGGGACCTAATGAGCAGTTCTTC
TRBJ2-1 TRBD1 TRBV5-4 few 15 CASSIGTGGYNEQFF TGTGCCAGCAGCATAGGGACAGGTGGCTACAATGAGCAGTTCTTC
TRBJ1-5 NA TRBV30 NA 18 CAWSVLDIHLGSNQPQHF TGTGCCTGGAGTGTCCTGGACATCCACTTGGGTAGCAATCAGCCCCAGCATTTT
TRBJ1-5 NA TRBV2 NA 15 CASSDTGLSNQPQHF TGTGCCAGCAGTGACACAGGGTTAAGCAATCAGCCCCAGCATTTT
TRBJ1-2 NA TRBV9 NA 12 CASRGQSYGYTF TGTGCCAGCAGAGGACAGTCCTATGGCTACACCTTC
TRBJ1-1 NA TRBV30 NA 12 CAWGRGNTEAFF TGTGCCTGGGGCCGAGGGAACACTGAAGCTTTCTTT
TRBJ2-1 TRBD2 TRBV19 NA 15 CASSIRAGGYNEQFF TGTGCCAGTAGTATAAGAGCGGGAGGCTACAATGAGCAGTTCTTC
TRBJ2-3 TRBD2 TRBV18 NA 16 CASSPGLAGETDTQYF TGTGCCAGCTCACCAGGACTAGCGGGAGAAACAGATACGCAGTATTTT